This T cell receptor (beta chain) was recovered during a study of regulatory T cells in long-lasting Graves disease. Across the study: Newly diagnosed Graves' patients had taken antithyroid drugs under 3 months.

According to the study, TCR beta libraries were built with iRepertoire HTBI primers and CDR3-region Arm-PCR. One entry per CDR3 protein, called by TCRdb with MiXCR from the multiplex PCR reads. The table shows about 460,000 distinct CDR3 sequences, with about 15% occurring only once. The sample holds many counts of this clonotype. Its antigen remains unidentified. The CDR3 consists of 15 residues. Germline CDR1 is KGHSH and CDR2 is LQKENI. The junction had 3 bases not matched to a gene; V was cut back by 0 bases and J by 2 bases. The time point: newly diagnosed GD, antithyroid drugs for less than 3 months. The TCR library was prepared using RNA isolated from PBMCs. Study results and caveats: Persistent Graves' disease cases displayed lower TCR diversity than newly diagnosed ones.

The data were also submitted as part of a second study, on T cells in Graves' hyperthyroidism and ophthalmopathy. From that second work: Uncontrolled infection, other autoimmune disease, pregnancy or lactation led to exclusion. By a 13 V-J model, ophthalmopathy was set apart from stable hyperthyroidism.

The sequencing here drew on peripheral blood mononuclear cells (PBMCs), taken at new diagnosis, from a patient treated with antithyroid drugs. The receptor comes from a woman in her fifties or sixties with Graves disease. The chain has TRBV18 and TRBJ2-5, with TRBD1 matching 7 bases. The CDR3 coding sequence is TGTGCCAGCTCACCACCGGGACAGCCTCAAGAGACCCAGTACTTC. Encoded protein: CASSPPGQPQETQYF. Using reference TRBV18 and TRBJ2-5 for the parts outside the CDR3, the full variable domain is NAGVMQNPRHLVRRRGQEARLRCSPMKGHSHVYWYRQLPEEGLKFMVYLQKENIIDESGMPKERFSAEFPKEGPSILRIQQVVRGDSAAYFCASSPPGQPQETQYFGPGTRLLVL.